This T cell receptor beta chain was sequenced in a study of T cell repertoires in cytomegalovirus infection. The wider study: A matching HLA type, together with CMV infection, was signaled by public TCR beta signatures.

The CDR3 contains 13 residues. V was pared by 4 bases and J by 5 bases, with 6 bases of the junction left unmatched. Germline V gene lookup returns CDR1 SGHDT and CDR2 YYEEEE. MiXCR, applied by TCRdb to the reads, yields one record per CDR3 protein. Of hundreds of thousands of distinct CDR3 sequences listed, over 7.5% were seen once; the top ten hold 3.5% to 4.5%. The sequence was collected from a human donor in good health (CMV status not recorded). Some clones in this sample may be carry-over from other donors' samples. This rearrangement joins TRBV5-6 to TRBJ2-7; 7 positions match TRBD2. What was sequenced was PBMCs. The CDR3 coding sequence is TGTGCCAGCAGCCTCCTGGGGGGGGACGAGCAGTACTTC. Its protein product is CASSLLGGDEQYF.